This T cell receptor beta chain comes out of a study of blood T cell repertoires in COVID-19. Study-level information: The analysed material was cDNA or gDNA that came from T cells, B-cell-depleted T cells, or PBMCs.

Germline V lookup: CDR1 LNHDA, CDR2 SQIVND (reference sequence). This CDR3 has 12 amino acids. V was pared by 3 bases and J by 4 bases, with 4 bases between. TCRdb keeps only in-frame clones here, not all; method: immunoSEQ multiplex PCR. The table has tens of thousands of clones, 89% seen once. The TCR comes from a man aged 65 to 79 with active or convalescent COVID-19. Material for sequencing was peripheral blood. V and J are TRBV19 and TRBJ1-5; D is unresolved. CDR3 in DNA: TGTGCCAGTAGTATCGGGAATCAGCCCCAGCATTTT. This translates into CASSIGNQPQHF.